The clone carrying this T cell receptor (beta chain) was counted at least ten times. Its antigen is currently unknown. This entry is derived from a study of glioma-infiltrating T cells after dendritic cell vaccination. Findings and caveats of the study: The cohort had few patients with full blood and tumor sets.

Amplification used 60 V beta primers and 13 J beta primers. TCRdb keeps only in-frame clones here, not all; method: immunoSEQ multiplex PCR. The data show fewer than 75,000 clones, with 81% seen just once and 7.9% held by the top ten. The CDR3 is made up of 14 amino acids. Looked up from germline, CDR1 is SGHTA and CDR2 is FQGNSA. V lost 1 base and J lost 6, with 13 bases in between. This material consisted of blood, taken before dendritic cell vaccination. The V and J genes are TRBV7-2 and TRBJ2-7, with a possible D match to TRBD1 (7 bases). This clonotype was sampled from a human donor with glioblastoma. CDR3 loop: CASSLESGGSEQYF. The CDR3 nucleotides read TGTGCCAGCAGCTTAGAGTCAGGGGGGTCCGAGCAGTACTTC.